This is a list of T cell receptor beta chains from one sample in a study of T-cell memory formation after mild COVID-19. TCRdb re-analysed the 5' RACE reads in MiXCR, keeping a single row per CDR3 protein. Of 250,000 to 300,000 distinct CDR3 sequences listed, less than 9.5% are singletons. The sample taken for sequencing was PBMCs or a T cell subset sorted from them (not recorded which). Receptor source: a man aged 18 to 29 who had mild COVID-19 (a few samples of this study predate the infection). Cell type and time point are not known. Both conserved end residues are part of each CDR3. A D gene is named only where the DNA matches it firmly. Size values are once, few and many counts, or a class for expanded clones, and some rows have none.

>TRBJ2-3|TRBD2|TRBV4-1|few
CASSQAGLAGGRADTQYF
TGCGCCAGCAGCCAAGCGGGACTAGCGGGGGGGCGCGCAGATACGCAGTATTTT
>TRBJ2-5|.|TRBV5-1|many
CASSSPGEETQYF
TGCGCCAGCAGCTCTCCAGGGGAGGAGACCCAGTACTTC
>TRBJ1-3|.|TRBV27|few
CASRLVGDSGNTIYF
TGTGCCAGCAGACTTGTCGGGGACTCTGGAAACACCATATATTTT
>TRBJ2-4|TRBD1|TRBV12-3/TRBV12-4|.
CASSSADRDKNIQYF
TGTGCCAGCAGCTCCGCCGACAGGGACAAAAACATTCAGTACTTC
>TRBJ1-4|.|TRBV30|.
CAGSYATNEKLFF
TGTGCCGGATCATATGCAACTAATGAAAAACTGTTTTTT
>TRBJ1-2|TRBD1|TRBV4-3|few
CASSQDDRGYGYTF
TGCGCCAGCAGCCAAGATGACAGGGGCTATGGCTACACCTTC
>TRBJ1-6|.|TRBV12-5|.
CASGLEENSPLHF
TGTGCTAGTGGTTTGGAGGAGAATTCACCCCTCCACTTT
>TRBJ2-1|.|TRBV5-8|.
CARSWGLDNEQFF
TGTGCCAGAAGTTGGGGACTCGACAATGAGCAGTTCTTC
>TRBJ2-1|.|TRBV5-1|.
CASSLGQVWGTYNEQFF
TGCGCCAGCAGCTTGGGACAGGTGTGGGGGACCTACAATGAGCAGTTCTTC
>TRBJ1-2|TRBD1|TRBV20-1|.
CSASRQGAGGYTF
TGCAGTGCTAGCCGACAGGGGGCGGGAGGCTACACCTTC
>TRBJ2-3|TRBD2|TRBV4-1|.
CASRVRTSGLTDTQYF
TGCGCCAGCAGAGTCAGGACTAGCGGACTCACAGATACGCAGTATTTT
>TRBJ2-3|.|TRBV6-5|many
CASSQTGYGDTQYF
TGTGCCAGCAGCCAAACAGGGTATGGGGATACGCAGTATTTT
>TRBJ2-1|.|TRBV6-1|few
CASSGSGGWDEQFF
TGTGCCAGCAGTGGATCCGGGGGCTGGGATGAGCAGTTCTTC
>TRBJ2-2|TRBD2|TRBV6-1|few
CASVPGGAGELFF
TGTGCCAGCGTTCCTGGGGGGGCCGGGGAGCTGTTTTTT
>TRBJ1-6|TRBD1|TRBV7-2|.
CASSIETGVSPLHF
TGTGCCAGCAGCATAGAGACAGGGGTTTCACCCCTCCACTTT
>TRBJ2-3|TRBD1|TRBV12-3/TRBV12-4|few
CASSGQGAPADTQYF
TGTGCCAGCAGTGGTCAGGGGGCGCCCGCAGATACGCAGTATTTT
>TRBJ1-4|.|TRBV20-1|.
CSASRGATNEKLFF
TGCAGTGCTAGTAGGGGGGCAACTAATGAAAAACTGTTTTTT
>TRBJ1-6|TRBD1|TRBV27|.
CASSYRGSPLHF
TGTGCCAGCAGTTACAGGGGTTCACCCCTCCACTTT
>TRBJ1-6|.|TRBV12-3/TRBV12-4|many
CASSRPRAGRMSPLHF
TGTGCCAGCAGCCGCCCAAGGGCGGGGAGAATGTCACCCCTCCACTTT
>TRBJ1-2|.|TRBV6-6|many
CASSYSKGPVGGYTF
TGTGCCAGCAGTTACTCTAAGGGACCCGTGGGGGGCTACACCTTC
>TRBJ2-2|.|TRBV10-3|.
CAISESGTSMNTGELFF
TGTGCCATCAGTGAGTCGGGCACCTCAATGAACACCGGGGAGCTGTTTTTT
>TRBJ1-2|TRBD1|TRBV7-2|.
CASSPRTGGQGYTF
TGTGCCAGCAGCCCCCGGACAGGGGGCCAGGGCTACACCTTC
>TRBJ2-3|TRBD1|TRBV7-2|many
CASSPRTGSTDTQYF
TGTGCCAGCAGCCCTCGGACAGGAAGCACAGATACGCAGTATTTT
>TRBJ2-7|TRBD2|TRBV5-1|few
CASSLTVAGEASYEQYF
TGCGCCAGCAGCTTGACCGTCGCGGGGGAAGCGTCCTACGAGCAGTACTTC
>TRBJ2-7|TRBD1|TRBV12-3/TRBV12-4|many
CASSFLGQGSHEQYF
TGTGCCAGCAGTTTCCTTGGACAGGGTTCCCACGAGCAGTACTTC
>TRBJ2-2|.|TRBV12-3/TRBV12-4|few
CASRFGGTNTGELFF
TGTGCCAGCAGGTTCGGGGGAACGAACACCGGGGAGCTGTTTTTT
>TRBJ1-1|TRBD1|TRBV12-5|.
CASGLDRGYTEAFF
TGTGCTAGTGGGTTGGACAGGGGATACACTGAAGCTTTCTTT
>TRBJ1-1|.|TRBV27|.
CASKPSGTEAFF
TGTGCCAGCAAACCCTCGGGGACTGAAGCTTTCTTT
>TRBJ2-2|.|TRBV5-1|.
CASSFRGGAEELFF
TGCGCCAGCAGCTTTCGAGGGGGGGCTGAGGAGCTGTTTTTT